This T cell receptor beta chain was recovered during a study of blood T cells in healthy people across ages (dated by TCRdb to between 2015 and 2017). Describing the broader study: In model experiments, template switching captured roughly one uniquely barcoded TCR beta cDNA molecule for every two T cells. To track age-related changes in TCR beta repertoire diversity, the study relied on deep sequencing normalized with unique cDNA molecular identifiers. Donors were grouped into four age groups: young (average 16 years), middle-aged (less than 40), aged (around 60) and long-lived (around 82). To avoid experimental bias, donors of different ages were distributed randomly across sequencing lanes. For two donors (one aged 18 to 30 and one aged 80 or older), the study analyzed two additional independent replicas of 1 million unique cDNA reads from the same blood draw.

CDR3 length: 15 amino acids, cysteine to phenylalanine. Of all the DNA, just the CDR3 is kept, 45 bases in frame from base 1. CDR1 MNHEY and CDR2 SVGAGI were looked up in the germline V gene. V loses 6 bases of germline sequence and J loses 7 bases, and the interval between the two ends is 19 bases. This clonotype was seen a handful of times. The target of this receptor is not known. Base qualities are not recorded, but no much larger clone differs from it by a single base. The donors were 40 or so Caucasian individuals from Russia, aged 6 to 90 years, who were systemically healthy. Each donor gave 8 to 10 milliliters of peripheral blood, collected into EDTA-treated Vacutainer tubes. Ficoll-Paque density-gradient centrifugation was used to isolate PBMCs, with at least 7 million per sample. Total RNA, at least 6 micrograms per sample, was extracted from PBMCs with Trizol reagent. Naive CD45RAhigh/CD27high T cell percentages were measured by flow cytometry on a PBMC aliquot from every donor.

The library was generated by 5' RACE. Instrument on record: Illumina HiSeq 2500. A second PCR of roughly 6 to 11 cycles was performed with a sample-barcoded 5' primer and a J-beta primer mix. A unique molecular identifier was introduced onto each TCR beta cDNA molecule by a template-switch 5' adaptor carrying 12 random nucleotides. At least 3 million CDR3-containing paired-end reads were obtained from each sample. First-strand cDNA synthesis was performed from all RNA using the Mint cDNA synthesis kit, with priming by a TRBC-specific oligonucleotide. Following uracil-DNA glycosylase treatment, all cDNA underwent a first 18-cycle PCR with the universal primers M1SS and BC2_uni_R. On the study's bioinformatics: For normalization, 1 million high-quality reads, each with a distinct molecular identifier, were randomly selected from each sample. Reads with shared molecular identifiers were discarded instead of being binned into consensus sequences. MiTCR, with a Q25 quality threshold and the strictest error-elimination algorithm, was used for CDR3 identification, clonotype clustering and error correction. A nonparametric unseen species model with Euler transformation was used to estimate a lower bound on total TCR beta diversity. Using fastp trimming at Q25 and MiXCR clonotype assembly, TCRdb reanalyzed the public sequencing data and kept in-frame beta chains. Merged by CDR3 protein, the rows form single entries marked with the most common genes and DNA. TCRdb's processing, not the authors', yielded these V and J calls. Recorded for this sample are just under 750,000 distinct CDR3 sequences; 20% to 25% of them occurred a single time. The ten biggest clones cover roughly 22% of the sample.

Beyond this particular receptor, the publication reports: Because the CMV infection status of the donors was unknown, age-related changes in expanded clonotypes may potentially have been confounded. Observed TCR beta diversity correlated strongly with the percentage of naive T cells measured by flow cytometry. Compared with the aged group, the long-lived group had more naive CD4+ T cells, fewer expanded clones and increased TCR diversity, suggesting age selection. Bulk unsorted PBMC profiling prevented conclusive comparison of naive and antigen-experienced compartments. Total diversity estimates from one million sequenced T cells were considered lower bounds and underestimates. As age increased, observed TCR beta diversity per million T cells dropped in a roughly linear way, and a significant reduction was already evident by age 40.

The receptor was isolated from a man aged 70 or older in good health. The specimen sequenced was blood. The rearranged chain carries TRBV6-5 and TRBJ2-4, with no confidently assigned D gene. The CDR3 corresponds to CASSLSIVLRNIQYF. The DNA is TGTGCCAGCAGCTTAAGTATAGTGCTAAGGAACATTCAGTACTTC.